The rows below give T cell receptor beta chains drawn from one sample of a study of OX40 agonist ivuxolimab in advanced cancers. TCRdb's copy holds only in-frame clones and misses some; the assay was immunoSEQ multiplex PCR. There are 66,000 or so clones in the sample; about 85% occur only once, and roughly 2.1% lies in the top ten. The input for sequencing was CD4+ or CD8+ T cells sorted from blood, taken in a trial of the OX40 agonist ivuxolimab. Receptor source: an adult with an advanced solid tumor such as melanoma, head and neck, liver or kidney cancer. The CDR3 runs from the conserved cysteine through the conserved F or W. The D gene is left open where the match is weak. The size field is filled for only some rows; it gives once, few, many or a size class.

. | . | TRBJ1-3 | TRBV27 | TGTGCCAGCAGCCGGGAGGGGCGCTTTGGAAACACCATATATTTT | CASSREGRFGNTIYF
. | . | TRBJ1-1 | TRBV7-7 | TGTGCCAGCAGCTTAGGGACTAACACTGAAGCTTTCTTT | CASSLGTNTEAFF
TRBD2 | . | TRBJ2-7 | TRBV10-3 | TGTGCCATCAGTGAGTCTCGCGGGAGTTACGAGCAGTACTTC | CAISESRGSYEQYF
. | . | TRBJ2-3 | TRBV7-8 | TGTGCCAGCAGCACAGGTCCGGGGGCCACAGATACGCAGTATTTT | CASSTGPGATDTQYF
. | . | TRBJ2-7 | TRBV2 | TGTGCCAGCAGTGGCCAAGGGAGGGGGCTGTACGAGCAGTACTTC | CASSGQGRGLYEQYF
. | . | TRBJ1-3 | TRBV27 | TGTGCCAGCAGCCAGCAAGGGTTCCCCGGAAACACCATATATTTT | CASSQQGFPGNTIYF
TRBD2 | . | TRBJ2-1 | TRBV11-1 | TGTGCCAGCAGCTCAGGGACTAGCGGGAGCTACTACAATGAGCAGTTCTTC | CASSSGTSGSYYNEQFF
TRBD1 | . | TRBJ1-2 | TRBV15 | TGTGCCACCAGCAGAACAGGGACAGGGGGCGCGCGGGGCTACACCTTC | CATSRTGTGGARGYTF
TRBD1 | . | TRBJ2-1 | TRBV29-1 | TGCAGCGTTGGAAACAGGGGGACGCACAATGAGCAGTTCTTC | CSVGNRGTHNEQFF
. | . | TRBJ2-5 | TRBV5-5 | TGTGCCAGCGAATGGACTGCACAAGAGACCCAGTACTTC | CASEWTAQETQYF
. | . | TRBJ1-3 | TRBV29-1 | TGCAGCGTTGTACTAGGCGGCGGAAACACCATATATTTT | CSVVLGGGNTIYF
. | . | TRBJ1-1 | TRBV6-4 | TGTGCCAGCAGTGAGTCAGGGCTAAGGGCTGAAGCTTTCTTT | CASSESGLRAEAFF
TRBD1 | . | TRBJ1-1 | TRBV5-1 | TGCGCCAGCAGCGGAGGGACAGGGGTTGAAGCTTTCTTT | CASSGGTGVEAFF
. | . | TRBJ2-1 | TRBV28 | TGTGCCAGCAGCAGACTAGTTAGGGATGAGCAGTTCTTC | CASSRLVRDEQFF
TRBD1 | . | TRBJ2-1 | TRBV27 | TGTGCCTGTTGGGGGACAGGGGGCAACTCCTACAATGAGCAGTTCTTC | CACWGTGGNSYNEQFF
. | . | TRBJ1-1 | TRBV5-1 | TGCGCCAGCAGCTTGGCCGGCCGTGAGGAAGCTTTCTTT | CASSLAGREEAFF
TRBD1 | . | TRBJ2-5 | TRBV28 | TGTGCCAGCAGGGTTCCGGGGACAGTGCAGGAGCAGTACTTC | CASRVPGTVQEQYF
. | . | TRBJ1-5 | TRBV6-5 | TGTGCCAGCAGTTACCTAAATCAGCCCCAGCATTTT | CASSYLNQPQHF
. | . | TRBJ1-4 | TRBV27 | TGTGCCAGCAGCCCCCCCGGTTACACTGCAACTAATGAAAAACTGTTTTTT | CASSPPGYTATNEKLFF
. | . | TRBJ2-7 | TRBV6-5 | TGTGCCAGCAGTATTAAACAGGGTCCCTACGAGCAGTACTTC | CASSIKQGPYEQYF
TRBD1 | . | TRBJ1-2 | TRBV10-3 | TGTGCCATCAGTGTAATGACAGGGGGCATGATAGATGGCTACACCTTC | CAISVMTGGMIDGYTF
. | . | TRBJ1-1 | TRBV7-3 | TGTGCCAGCACCGTCAAAGTTTACACTGAAGCTTTCTTT | CASTVKVYTEAFF
. | . | TRBJ1-3 | TRBV30 | TGTGCCTGGAGTAGACCGGGGGCCCGAAACACCATATATTTT | CAWSRPGARNTIYF
. | . | TRBJ2-3 | TRBV5-1 | TGCGCCAGCAGCGACTCCGTCACAGGCCAAGATACGCAGTATTTT | CASSDSVTGQDTQYF
. | . | TRBJ2-3 | TRBV29-1 | TGCAGCGTTGCTCCTCGGGCCACACTAGGCACAGATACGCAGTATTTT | CSVAPRATLGTDTQYF
. | few | TRBJ1-1 | TRBV2 | TGTGCCAGTAGAATCGGGCGGAACACTGAAGCTTTCTTT | CASRIGRNTEAFF
TRBD1 | few | TRBJ1-3 | TRBV19 | TGTGCCAGTACTCCGACAGGGGGGAACTCTGGAAACACCATATATTTT | CASTPTGGNSGNTIYF